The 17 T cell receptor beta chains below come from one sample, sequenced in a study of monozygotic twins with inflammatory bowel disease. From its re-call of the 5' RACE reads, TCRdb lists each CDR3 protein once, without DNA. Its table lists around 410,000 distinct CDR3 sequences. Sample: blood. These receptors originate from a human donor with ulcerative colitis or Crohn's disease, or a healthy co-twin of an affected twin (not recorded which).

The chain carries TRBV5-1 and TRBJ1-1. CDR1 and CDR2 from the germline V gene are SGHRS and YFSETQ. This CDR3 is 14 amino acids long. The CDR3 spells CASSLTEGGTEAFF. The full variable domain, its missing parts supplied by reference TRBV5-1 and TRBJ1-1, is KAGVTQTPRYLIKTRGQQVTLSCSPISGHRSVSWYQQTPGQGLQFLFEYFSETQRNKGNFPGRFSGRQFSNSRSEMNVSTLELGDSALYLCASSLTEGGTEAFFGQGTRLTVV.

CDR3 in amino acids: CSARGGRAQYF. V is TRBV20-1 and J is TRBJ2-7; TCRdb lists TRBD2, though no DNA is available to test this call. The CDR3 spans 11 residues. Germline values: CDR1 DFQATT, CDR2 SNEGSKA (reference sequence).

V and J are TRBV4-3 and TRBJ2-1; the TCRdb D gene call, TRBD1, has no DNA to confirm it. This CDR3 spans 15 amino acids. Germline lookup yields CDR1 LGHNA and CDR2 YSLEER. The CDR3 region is CASSHHPQGIGEQFF.

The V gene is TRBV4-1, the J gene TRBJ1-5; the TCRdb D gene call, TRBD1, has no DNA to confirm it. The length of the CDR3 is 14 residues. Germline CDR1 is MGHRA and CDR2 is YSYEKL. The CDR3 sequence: CASSQGDRLGAQHF.

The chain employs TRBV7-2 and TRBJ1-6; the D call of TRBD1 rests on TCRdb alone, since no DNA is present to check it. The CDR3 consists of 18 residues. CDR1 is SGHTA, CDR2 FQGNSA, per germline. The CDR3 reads CASSLAMAAQGASLPLHF.

CDR3 amino acids: CSAPPRGAFYEQYF. The J gene is TRBJ2-7, the V gene TRBV20-1. The CDR3 totals 14 residues. The V gene's germline CDR1 is DFQATT and CDR2 SNEGSKA (reference sequence).

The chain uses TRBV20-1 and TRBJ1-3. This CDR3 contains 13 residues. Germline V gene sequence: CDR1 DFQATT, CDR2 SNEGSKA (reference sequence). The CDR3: CSAGTARRDTIYF.

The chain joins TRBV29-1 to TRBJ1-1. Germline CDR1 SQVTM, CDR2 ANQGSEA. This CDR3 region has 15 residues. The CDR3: CSVEARREANTEAFF.

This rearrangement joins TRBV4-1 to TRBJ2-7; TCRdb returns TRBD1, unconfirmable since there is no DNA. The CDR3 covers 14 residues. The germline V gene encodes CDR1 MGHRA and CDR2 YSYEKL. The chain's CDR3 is CASSQVGGRNEQYF.

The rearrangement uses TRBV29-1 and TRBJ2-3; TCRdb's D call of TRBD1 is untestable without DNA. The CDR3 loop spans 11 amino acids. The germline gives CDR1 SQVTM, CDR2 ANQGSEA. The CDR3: CSAETGDTQYF.

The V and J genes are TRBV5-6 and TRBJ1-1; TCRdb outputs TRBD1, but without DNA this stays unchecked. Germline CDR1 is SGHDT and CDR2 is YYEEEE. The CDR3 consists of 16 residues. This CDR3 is CASSLATGELNTEAFF.

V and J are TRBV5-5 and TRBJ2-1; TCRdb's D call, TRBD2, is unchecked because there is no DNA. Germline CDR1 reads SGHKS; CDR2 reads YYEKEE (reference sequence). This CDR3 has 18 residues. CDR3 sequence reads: CASSLKRLAGASYNEQFF.

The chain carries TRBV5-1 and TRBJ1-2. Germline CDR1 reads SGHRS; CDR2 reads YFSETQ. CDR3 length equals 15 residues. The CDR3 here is CASSPGLTGYYGYTF. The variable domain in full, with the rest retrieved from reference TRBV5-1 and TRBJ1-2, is KAGVTQTPRYLIKTRGQQVTLSCSPISGHRSVSWYQQTPGQGLQFLFEYFSETQRNKGNFPGRFSGRQFSNSRSEMNVSTLELGDSALYLCASSPGLTGYYGYTFGSGTRLTVV.

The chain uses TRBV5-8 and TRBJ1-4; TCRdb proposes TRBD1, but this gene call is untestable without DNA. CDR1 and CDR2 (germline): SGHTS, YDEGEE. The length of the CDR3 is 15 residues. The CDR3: CASSLWGPDNEKLFF.

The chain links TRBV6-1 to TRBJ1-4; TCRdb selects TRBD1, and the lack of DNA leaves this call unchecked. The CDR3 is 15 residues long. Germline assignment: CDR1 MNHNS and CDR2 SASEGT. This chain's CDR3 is CASSPGGRRHEKLFF.

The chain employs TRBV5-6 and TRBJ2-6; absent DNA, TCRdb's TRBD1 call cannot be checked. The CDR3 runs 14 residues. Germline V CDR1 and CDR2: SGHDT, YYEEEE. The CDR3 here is CASEGGSGANVLTF.

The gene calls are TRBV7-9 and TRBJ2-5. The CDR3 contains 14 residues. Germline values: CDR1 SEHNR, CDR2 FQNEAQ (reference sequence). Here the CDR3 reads CASSLGRTQETQYF.